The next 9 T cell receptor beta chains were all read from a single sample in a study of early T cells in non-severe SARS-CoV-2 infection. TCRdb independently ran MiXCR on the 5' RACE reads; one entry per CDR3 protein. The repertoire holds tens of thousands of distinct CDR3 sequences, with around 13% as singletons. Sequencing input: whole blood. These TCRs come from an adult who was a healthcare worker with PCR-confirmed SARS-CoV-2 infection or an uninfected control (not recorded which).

CDR3 in amino acids: CASSAGIESPLHF. Here the CDR3 DNA reads TGTGCCAGCAGTGCCGGTATCGAGTCACCCCTCCACTTT. This sequence joins TRBV2 and TRBJ1-6, with D hard to call. V lost 4 bases, J lost 10 bases, and 11 bases lay in between. The CDR3 totals 13 residues. Per germline, CDR1 SNHLY and CDR2 FYNNEI.

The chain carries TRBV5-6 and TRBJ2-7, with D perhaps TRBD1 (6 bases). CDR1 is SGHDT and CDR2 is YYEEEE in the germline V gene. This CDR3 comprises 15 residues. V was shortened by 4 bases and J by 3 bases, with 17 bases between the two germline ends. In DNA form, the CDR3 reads TGTGCCAGCAGCAGGCCGGGGACACCACTCTACGAGCAGTACTTC. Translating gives CASSRPGTPLYEQYF.

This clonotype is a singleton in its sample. The CDR3 DNA reads as TGTGCCAGCAGCCAATGGGTCTCCTACGAGCAGTACTTC. It encodes CASSQWVSYEQYF. V usage is TRBV6-5 and J usage is TRBJ2-7; no firm D call. CDR1 MNHEY and CDR2 SVGAGI come from the germline V gene. V gave up 6 bases and J gave up 0 bases, with 9 bases separating them. CDR3 length: 13 amino acids.

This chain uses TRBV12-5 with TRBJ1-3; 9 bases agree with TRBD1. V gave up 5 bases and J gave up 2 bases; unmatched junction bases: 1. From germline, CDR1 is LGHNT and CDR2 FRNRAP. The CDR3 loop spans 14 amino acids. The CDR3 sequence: CASGRQGAGNTIYF. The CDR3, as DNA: TGTGCTAGTGGTCGACAGGGGGCTGGAAACACCATATATTTT.

The CDR3 here is CASSYRVADNSPLHF. DNA of the CDR3: TGTGCCAGCAGTTACAGGGTTGCGGATAATTCACCCCTCCACTTT. This chain connects TRBV6-5 to TRBJ1-6; D is uncertain. The germline V gene encodes CDR1 MNHEY and CDR2 SVGAGI. This CDR3 contains 15 residues. V lost 2 bases and J 5 bases, leaving 10 bases between the germline ends.

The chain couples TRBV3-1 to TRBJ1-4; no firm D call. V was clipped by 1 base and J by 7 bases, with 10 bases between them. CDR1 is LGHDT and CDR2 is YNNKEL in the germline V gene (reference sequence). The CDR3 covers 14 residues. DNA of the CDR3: TGTGCCAGCAGCCAAGGAGGGTTGGCTGAAAAACTGTTTTTT. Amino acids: CASSQGGLAEKLFF.

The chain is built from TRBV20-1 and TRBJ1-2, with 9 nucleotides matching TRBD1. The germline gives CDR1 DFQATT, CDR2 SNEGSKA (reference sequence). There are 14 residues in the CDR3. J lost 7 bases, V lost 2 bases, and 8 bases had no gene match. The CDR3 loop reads CSARNRGQEGGYTF. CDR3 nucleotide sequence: TGCAGTGCTAGAAACAGGGGGCAAGAGGGTGGCTACACCTTC.

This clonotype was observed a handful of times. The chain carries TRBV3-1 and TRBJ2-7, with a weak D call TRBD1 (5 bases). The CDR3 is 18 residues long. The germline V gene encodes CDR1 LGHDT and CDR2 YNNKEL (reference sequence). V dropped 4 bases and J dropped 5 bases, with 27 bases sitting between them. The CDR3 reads CASSPSSVRALNWDEQYF. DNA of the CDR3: TGTGCCAGCAGCCCCTCGAGTGTCAGGGCCCTTAATTGGGACGAGCAGTACTTC.

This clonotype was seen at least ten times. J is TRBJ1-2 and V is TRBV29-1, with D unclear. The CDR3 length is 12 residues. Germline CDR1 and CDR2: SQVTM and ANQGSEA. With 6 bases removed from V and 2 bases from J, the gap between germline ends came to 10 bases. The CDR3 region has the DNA TGCAGCGTCGCAGACGGGAACTATGGCTACACCTTC. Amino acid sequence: CSVADGNYGYTF.